Shown below are 5 T cell receptor beta chains from a single sample sequenced in a study of glioma-infiltrating T cells after dendritic cell vaccination. Sequenced by immunoSEQ multiplex PCR; TCRdb stores in-frame clones only, minus some. The sample lists approximately 46,000 clones, about 88% seen once, with roughly 5% in the top ten. Regarding time point: after dendritic cell vaccination, including at tumor progression/relapse. The material sequenced was blood, taken after dendritic cell vaccination. The receptors were gathered from a human donor with glioblastoma.

V gene TRBV5-1 combines with J gene TRBJ1-1, with TRBD1 as a possible D gene (6 bases). The V end lost 4 bases, the J end lost 5 bases, and 18 bases lay between the germline ends. Germline V CDR1 and CDR2: SGHRS, YFSETQ. The CDR3 is 15 residues long. For the CDR3, the DNA is TGCGCCAGCAGCGGTCAGGGGAATCGGGGTACTGAAGCTTTCTTT. Translating it yields CASSGQGNRGTEAFF.

The chain combines TRBV5-5 with TRBJ2-7; weak D call: TRBD2 (5 bases). The CDR3 totals 15 residues. The V gene lost 1 base and the J gene lost 5 bases, with 16 bases spanning the gap. Per the germline V gene, CDR1 is SGHKS and CDR2 is YYEKEE (reference sequence). CDR3 residues: CASSLQSGWVNEQYF. The CDR3 coding sequence is TGTGCCAGCAGCTTGCAAAGCGGCTGGGTTAACGAGCAGTACTTC.

This sequence joins TRBV19 and TRBJ1-5, with TRBD1 matching 10 bases. Germline V gene data show CDR1 as LNHDA and CDR2 as SQIVND (reference sequence). V was pared by 9 bases and J by 8 bases, with 13 bases of the junction left unmatched. The CDR3 is 15 residues long. The CDR3 DNA reads TGTGCCAGCCGTACGCGGGGACAGGGGTTTGAGCCCCAGCATTTT. This translates into CASRTRGQGFEPQHF.

This clone was counted a single time. The chain combines TRBV14 with TRBJ2-5, with 8 bases lining up with TRBD2. Trimming removed 6 bases from V and 7 bases from J; junction bases left unmatched: 10. In germline, CDR1 is SGHDN, CDR2 FVKESK. This CDR3 is built from 14 residues. The CDR3: CASRISGITGTQYF. CDR3 DNA sequence: TGTGCCAGCAGAATTAGCGGGATTACTGGGACCCAGTACTTC.

This chain joins TRBV28 and TRBJ1-3; maybe TRBD1 (6 bases). Trimming took 5 bases from V and 8 from J, leaving 19 bases between them. The CDR3 covers 15 residues. CDR1 and CDR2 from the germline V gene are MDHEN and SYDVKM. The CDR3 sequence: CASSPQGTRADTIYF. The CDR3 nucleotides read TGTGCCAGCAGTCCACAGGGAACTCGAGCGGACACCATATATTTT.